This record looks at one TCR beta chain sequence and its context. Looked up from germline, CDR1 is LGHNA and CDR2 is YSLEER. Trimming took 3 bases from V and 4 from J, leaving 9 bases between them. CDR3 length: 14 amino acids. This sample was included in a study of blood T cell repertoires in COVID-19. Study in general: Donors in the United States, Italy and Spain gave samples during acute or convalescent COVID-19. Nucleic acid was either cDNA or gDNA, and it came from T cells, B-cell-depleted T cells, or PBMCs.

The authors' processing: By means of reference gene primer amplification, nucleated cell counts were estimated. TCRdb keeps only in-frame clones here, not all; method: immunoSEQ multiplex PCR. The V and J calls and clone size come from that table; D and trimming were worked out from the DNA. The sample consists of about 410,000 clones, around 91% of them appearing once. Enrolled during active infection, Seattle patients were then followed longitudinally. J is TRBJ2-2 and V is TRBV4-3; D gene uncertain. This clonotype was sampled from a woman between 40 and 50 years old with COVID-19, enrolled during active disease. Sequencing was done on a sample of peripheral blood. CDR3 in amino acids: CASSHDTVTGELFF. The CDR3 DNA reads TGCGCCAGCAGCCATGACACAGTCACCGGGGAGCTGTTTTTT.